Listed below are T cell receptor beta chains from one sample, sequenced in a study of beta chain features in type 1 diabetes. TCRdb keeps only in-frame clones here, not all; method: immunoSEQ multiplex PCR. This table has 200,000 to 250,000 clones, over 7.5% appearing once. Sequencing was performed on naive CD4+ T cells from blood. The receptors come from a woman younger than 30 in good health. Each CDR3 is given with its conserved first and last residue. The D gene is left open where the match is weak. The listing skips clone size in some rows; elsewhere it reads once, few, many or a size class.

V: TRBV2
D: NA
J: TRBJ2-4
size: many
CDR3: CASGREPKNIQYF
DNA: TGTGCCAGTGGCCGGGAGCCCAAAAACATTCAGTACTTC

V: TRBV27
D: NA
J: TRBJ2-2
size: NA
CDR3: CASSLSMRRAGELFF
DNA: TGTGCCAGCAGTTTATCGATGAGGCGGGCCGGGGAGCTGTTTTTT

V: TRBV5-1
D: NA
J: TRBJ2-5
size: NA
CDR3: CASALLGHETQYF
DNA: TGCGCCAGCGCCCTTCTGGGGCATGAGACCCAGTACTTC

V: TRBV10-3
D: NA
J: TRBJ1-5
size: NA
CDR3: CAISEDSSNQPQHF
DNA: TGTGCCATCAGTGAGGACAGTAGCAATCAGCCCCAGCATTTT

V: TRBV5-6
D: TRBD1
J: TRBJ2-7
size: NA
CDR3: CASSLFLDRDSNWEQYF
DNA: TGTGCCAGCAGCTTGTTCCTGGACCGGGACAGCAACTGGGAGCAGTACTTC

V: TRBV6-6
D: TRBD2
J: TRBJ2-3
size: few
CDR3: CASSQRAGGITDTQYF
DNA: TGTGCCAGCAGTCAGCGTGCGGGAGGGATCACAGATACGCAGTATTTT

V: TRBV5-1
D: NA
J: TRBJ2-7
size: NA
CDR3: CASSLGQVTSYEQYF
DNA: TGCGCCAGCAGCCTTGGGCAGGTTACCTCCTACGAGCAGTACTTC

V: TRBV13
D: NA
J: TRBJ1-2
size: few
CDR3: CASSYAGQSFYGYTF
DNA: TGTGCCAGCAGCTATGCTGGCCAGTCGTTTTATGGCTACACCTTC

V: TRBV6-1
D: NA
J: TRBJ1-5
size: few
CDR3: CASIEGGNQPQHF
DNA: TGTGCCAGCATTGAGGGAGGCAATCAGCCCCAGCATTTT

V: TRBV7-2
D: TRBD2
J: TRBJ2-5
size: NA
CDR3: CASSARLAGGPSQETQYF
DNA: TGTGCCAGCAGCGCCAGACTAGCGGGAGGGCCTTCACAAGAGACCCAGTACTTC

V: TRBV19
D: TRBD1
J: TRBJ1-2
size: few
CDR3: CASSLLRTGDGYTF
DNA: TGTGCCAGTAGTCTGTTACGGACAGGAGATGGCTACACCTTC

V: TRBV11-2
D: NA
J: TRBJ1-4
size: NA
CDR3: CASSLLRGVNEKLFF
DNA: TGTGCCAGCAGCTTACTACGGGGGGTTAATGAAAAACTGTTTTTT

V: TRBV5-1
D: TRBD1
J: TRBJ2-7
size: NA
CDR3: CASQTRDRESEQYF
DNA: TGCGCCAGTCAGACCCGGGACAGGGAGTCAGAGCAGTACTTC

V: TRBV6-5
D: NA
J: TRBJ1-2
size: NA
CDR3: CASSYSSLGGGYTF
DNA: TGTGCCAGCAGTTACTCGAGCCTTGGCGGGGGCTACACCTTC

V: TRBV19
D: NA
J: TRBJ2-5
size: NA
CDR3: CASNLGRTGQETQYF
DNA: TGTGCCAGTAATCTAGGTCGAACAGGGCAAGAGACCCAGTACTTC

V: TRBV7-9
D: TRBD1
J: TRBJ1-1
size: NA
CDR3: CASSSPGQGNTEAFF
DNA: TGTGCCAGCAGCTCACCGGGACAGGGGAACACTGAAGCTTTCTTT

V: TRBV28
D: TRBD1
J: TRBJ1-1
size: few
CDR3: CASSFGDRTNTEAFF
DNA: TGTGCCAGCAGTTTTGGGGACAGGACGAACACTGAAGCTTTCTTT